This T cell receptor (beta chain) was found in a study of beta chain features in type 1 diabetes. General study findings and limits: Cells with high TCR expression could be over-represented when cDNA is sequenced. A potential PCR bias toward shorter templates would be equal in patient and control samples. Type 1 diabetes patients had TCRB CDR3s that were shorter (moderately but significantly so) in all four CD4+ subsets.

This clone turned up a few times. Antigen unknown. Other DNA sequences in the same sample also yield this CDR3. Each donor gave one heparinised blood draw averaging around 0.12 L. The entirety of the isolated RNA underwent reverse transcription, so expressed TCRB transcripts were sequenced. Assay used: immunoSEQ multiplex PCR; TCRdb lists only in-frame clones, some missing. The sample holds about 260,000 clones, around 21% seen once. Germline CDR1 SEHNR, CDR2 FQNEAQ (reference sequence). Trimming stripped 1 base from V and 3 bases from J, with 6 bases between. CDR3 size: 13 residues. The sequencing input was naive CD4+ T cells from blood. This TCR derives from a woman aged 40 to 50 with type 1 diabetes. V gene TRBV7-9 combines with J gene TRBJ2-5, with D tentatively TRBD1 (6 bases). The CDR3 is CASSLGTEETQYF. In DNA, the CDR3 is TGTGCCAGCAGCTTAGGGACAGAAGAGACCCAGTACTTC.